This record concerns one T cell receptor (beta chain) sequence. Its antigen remains unidentified. The data derive from a study of T cell repertoires in cytomegalovirus infection. As for the study in general: Matching HLA type and CMV infection were both indicated by public TCR beta signatures.

Study results and limitations: The cumulative frequency of public TCR beta families distinguished individuals who carried CMV together with the relevant HLA. CMV-specific TCR beta clonotypes restricted by HLA-C were the ones dominating the ex vivo response.

TCRdb itself ran the reads through MiXCR, one entry per CDR3 protein. Here the sample spans more than 500,000 distinct CDR3 sequences, 15% to 20% being singletons. The sequencing sample was made of CD8+ T cells from PBMCs. The source is a human donor in good health (CMV status not recorded). Some clones in this sample may be carry-over from other donors' samples.

The CDR3 here is CSARVHTSGTYNEQFF. In DNA form, the CDR3 reads TGCAGTGCTAGAGTTCATACTAGCGGGACCTACAATGAGCAGTTCTTC. V gene TRBV20-1 combines with J gene TRBJ2-1; TRBD2 aligns across 10 bases. The CDR3 loop spans 16 amino acids. V dropped 1 base and J dropped 2; count of bases not matched to a gene: 5. Germline V gene sequence: CDR1 DFQATT, CDR2 SNEGSKA (reference sequence).